Below are 27 T cell receptor beta chains sequenced from a single sample in a study of metastatic and nonmetastatic thyroid tumors. TCRdb re-called the PCR reads with MiXCR. The table has roughly 14,000 clones, about 32% seen once. No treatment of any kind had been given to any patient before thyroid surgery. The sequencing sample was made of tumor tissue. The receptors stem from a female donor with papillary thyroid cancer or a benign thyroid nodule (not recorded which). Some clones in this sample may be carry-over from other donors' samples.

About this clone: Because the CDR3 is missing its conserved closing phenylalanine or tryptophan, this is likely a read error. It is unclear where the CDR3 begins or ends on the DNA, so no DNA is shown, and the CDR3 is as TCRdb lists it. The rearrangement links TRBV12-3 or TRBV12-4 to TRBJ2-7. The CDR3 comprises 13 residues, both ends counted. CDR3 loop: CASSFRSPYERYS.

This clone has a count of ten or more. For the CDR3, the DNA is TGTGCCAGTAAGGGCGGTGATTATGGCTACACCTTC. Its translation: CASKGGDYGYTF. This sequence joins TRBV27 and TRBJ1-2; D not certain. CDR3 length: 12 residues. Trimming pared 9 bases from V and 5 bases from J, leaving 13 bases between. Germline CDR1 MNHEY, CDR2 SMNVEV (reference sequence).

This clone was detected many times. This chain joins TRBV6-4 and TRBJ1-4; 9 bases are shared with TRBD1. CDR1 and CDR2 (germline): MRHNA, SNTAGT. Trimming at V came to 3 bases and at J to 7 bases, leaving 6 bases not matched to a gene. The length of the CDR3 is 15 residues. The CDR3 DNA is TGTGCCAGCAGTGAGGGACAGGGTGGCGGTGAAAAACTGTTTTTT. It encodes CASSEGQGGGEKLFF.

The CDR3 spells CSATPTGGGYGYTF. DNA of the CDR3: TGCAGTGCTACTCCGACAGGGGGCGGCTATGGCTACACCTTC. The chain joins TRBV20-1 to TRBJ1-2; 10 bases match TRBD1. The CDR3 is made up of 14 amino acids. Trimming took 4 bases from V and 4 from J; bases not matched to a gene: 6. Germline V CDR1 and CDR2: DFQATT, SNEGSKA (reference sequence).

The table lists this clone with many counts. The chain recombines TRBV18 with TRBJ2-7; a weak D match, TRBD2 (6 bases). Germline assignment: CDR1 KGHSH and CDR2 LQKENI. The CDR3 spans 12 residues. Trimming cost V 5 bases and J 7 bases, with 12 bases left between them. The CDR3 nucleotides read TGTGCCAGCTCATCAAACCGGGGGGAGCAGTACTTC. This sequence encodes CASSSNRGEQYF.

This chain links TRBV4-2 with TRBJ2-7; 7 bases agree with TRBD2. The germline V gene encodes CDR1 LGHNA and CDR2 YNFKEQ. The CDR3 has 14 residues. J gave up 2 bases and V 1 base, and 2 bases lay outside the gene matches. CDR3 bases: TGTGCCAGCAGCCAAGGACTAGCTACCTACGAGCAGTACTTC. Its translation is CASSQGLATYEQYF.

CDR3 sequence (DNA): TGTGCCAGCACCGCCAACCCGGCAGCTCCAGATACGCAGTATTTT. Translating gives CASTANPAAPDTQYF. The chain uses TRBV6-1 and TRBJ2-3, with unresolved D. The germline V gene encodes CDR1 MNHNS and CDR2 SASEGT. CDR3 length equals 15 residues. The germline V and J ends were trimmed by 7 bases and 4 bases, with 18 bases remaining between them.

The rearrangement links TRBV2 to TRBJ1-1; D perhaps matches TRBD1 (5 bases). Germline CDR1 and CDR2: SNHLY and FYNNEI. The CDR3 spans 12 residues. Trimming took off 5 bases at V and 6 bases at J, with 10 bases between the two ends. The CDR3 is CASSQQEAEAFF. CDR3 coding DNA: TGTGCCAGCAGTCAACAGGAAGCTGAAGCTTTCTTT.

On this clone: Without the conserved terminal phenylalanine or tryptophan, this CDR3 likely stems from a read error. The rearrangement joins TRBV9 to TRBJ1-2, with 7 nucleotides matching TRBD1. There are 14 residues in the CDR3. Germline V CDR1 and CDR2: SGDLS, YYNGEE. CDR3 region: CGCTPSTGIGGYTL. CDR3 coding DNA: TGTGGCTGCACCCCCTCGACAGGGATAGGCGGCTACACCTTG.

The chain is built from TRBV30 and TRBJ2-7; D call uncertain. The CDR3 spans 14 residues. Germline CDR1 reads GTSNPN; CDR2 reads SVGIG (reference sequence). V was pared by 2 bases and J by 5 bases, with 16 bases between. CDR3 in amino acids: CAWSLPGYFHEQYF. Written as DNA, the CDR3 is TGTGCCTGGAGTCTACCGGGTTATTTCCACGAGCAGTACTTC.

There are a few counts of this clone. V and J are TRBV6-1 and TRBJ2-3; D remains ambiguous. The ends were cut back, 3 bases at V and 1 base at J, with 5 bases in the middle. The CDR3 runs 13 residues. Germline CDR1 MNHNS, CDR2 SASEGT. The CDR3 coding sequence is TGTGCCAGCAGTGACGAGGGCACAGATACGCAGTATTTT. Its translation: CASSDEGTDTQYF.

Of note for this clone: This could be a read error, since a much larger clone is one nucleotide away. The chain joins TRBV3-1 to TRBJ1-1, with a possible D match to TRBD1 (5 bases). Deletions cut 6 bases from V and 1 base from J, with 15 bases between. The germline gives CDR1 LGHDT, CDR2 YNNKEL (reference sequence). This CDR3 comprises 15 residues. The CDR3 protein is CASRPLGRANTEAFF. The CDR3 nucleotides are TGTGCCAGCAGACCGTTGGGCAGGGCGAACACTGAAGCTTTCTTT.

This clone is medium-sized within its sample. This chain links TRBV15 with TRBJ1-5; D ambiguous. The germline V gene encodes CDR1 LNHNV and CDR2 YYDKDF (reference sequence). The CDR3 has 14 residues. The germline V and J ends were trimmed by 1 base and 3 bases, with 7 bases remaining between them. Here the CDR3 DNA reads TGTGCCACCAGCAGAGGGCTGGCCAATCAGCCCCAGCATTTT. Protein sequence: CATSRGLANQPQHF.

At least ten counts were recorded for this clone. The chain employs TRBV7-3 and TRBJ2-3; a possible D gene is TRBD1 (5 bases). CDR1 is SGHTA, CDR2 FQGTGA, per germline. The CDR3 runs 15 residues. V lost 2 bases and J 3 bases, leaving 12 bases between the germline ends. CDR3 in DNA: TGTGCCAGCAGCTTAGTGGGGCTAGGTACAGATACGCAGTATTTT. This translates into CASSLVGLGTDTQYF.

The table lists this clone with a few counts. The V gene is TRBV19, the J gene TRBJ1-5; unclear D gene. Germline-derived CDR1 and CDR2 are LNHDA and SQIVND (reference sequence). Trimming cost V 7 bases and J 4 bases, with 11 bases left between them. This CDR3 has 13 residues. CDR3: CASMRAANQPQHF. As DNA, the CDR3 is TGTGCCAGTATGCGGGCCGCGAATCAGCCCCAGCATTTT.

This clone qualifies as medium-sized. J is TRBJ1-2 and V is TRBV11-2, with a tentative D call TRBD1 (5 bases). V was trimmed by 5 bases and J by 7 bases, leaving 14 bases between them. Germline lookup yields CDR1 SGHAT and CDR2 FQNNGV. This CDR3 is 13 amino acids long. CDR3 loop: CASSPGAHSGYTF. DNA for the CDR3: TGTGCCAGCAGCCCTGGGGCCCACAGTGGCTACACCTTC.

CDR3 coding DNA: TGTGCCAGCAGCGGAACCGGGACGGCCTATGGCTACACCTTC. It yields the protein CASSGTGTAYGYTF. V is TRBV9 and J is TRBJ1-2; the D gene is possibly TRBD1 (5 bases). Germline V gene data show CDR1 as SGDLS and CDR2 as YYNGEE. CDR3 length: 14 residues. Trimming cost V 3 bases and J 4 bases, with 13 bases left between them.

This clone was seen repeatedly, ten times or more. V gene TRBV27 combines with J gene TRBJ1-5, with unresolved D. V lost 2 bases and J lost 0, with 5 bases in between. CDR1 and CDR2 from the germline V gene are MNHEY and SMNVEV (reference sequence). There are 14 residues in the CDR3. CDR3 sequence: CASSLGDSNQPQHF. DNA for the CDR3: TGTGCCAGCAGTTTAGGGGATAGCAATCAGCCCCAGCATTTT.

This clone was observed at least ten times. This chain joins TRBV30 and TRBJ1-2; D uncertain. With 4 bases removed from V and 3 bases from J, the gap between germline ends came to 12 bases. Looked up from germline, CDR1 is GTSNPN and CDR2 is SVGIG (reference sequence). CDR3 length: 13 residues. The CDR3 loop reads CAWTPDPYYGYTF. CDR3 coding DNA: TGTGCCTGGACCCCGGACCCGTACTATGGCTACACCTTC.

V is TRBV28 and J is TRBJ2-7; the D call may be TRBD1 or TRBD2 (6 bases each). Trimming took 3 bases from V and 5 from J, leaving 11 bases between them. The CDR3 is made up of 13 amino acids. The germline CDR1 and CDR2 sequences are MDHEN and SYDVKM. The CDR3 sequence: CASSFPGANEQYF. As DNA, the CDR3 is TGTGCCAGCAGTTTCCCGGGGGCTAACGAGCAGTACTTC.

This chain uses TRBV5-1 with TRBJ2-3; 7 nucleotides align to TRBD2. The CDR3 is 18 amino acids. Trimming removed 5 bases from V and 5 bases from J; junction bases left unmatched: 20. Per the germline V gene, CDR1 is SGHRS and CDR2 is YFSETQ. The CDR3 region has the DNA TGCGCCAGCAGTAGAGGTGCGGGACTATCTTGTGATGAAGATACGCAGTATTTT. This encodes CASSRGAGLSCDEDTQYF. The whole variable domain, remainder taken from reference TRBV5-1 and TRBJ2-3, is KAGVTQTPRYLIKTRGQQVTLSCSPISGHRSVSWYQQTPGQGLQFLFEYFSETQRNKGNFPGRFSGRQFSNSRSEMNVSTLELGDSALYLCASSRGAGLSCDEDTQYFGPGTRLTVL.

The V gene is TRBV6-1, the J gene TRBJ2-7, with TRBD2 as a possible D gene (5 bases). CDR3 length equals 12 residues. V dropped 6 bases and J dropped 7 bases, with 13 bases sitting between them. Germline CDR1 and CDR2: MNHNS and SASEGT. Here the CDR3 DNA reads TGTGCCAGCAGACGTAGCGAGGGAGAGCAGTACTTC. This codes for CASRRSEGEQYF.

This clone was recorded a few times. The chain couples TRBV6-5 to TRBJ1-5, with 8 bases identical to TRBD1. Germline lookup yields CDR1 MNHEY and CDR2 SVGAGI. The V segment lost 2 bases and the J segment 5 bases; nucleotides outside the gene matches: 5. This CDR3 has 15 amino acids. CDR3 DNA sequence: TGTGCCAGCAGTTACGCCAGGGGGCACGATCAGCCCCAGCATTTT. This codes for CASSYARGHDQPQHF.

By sample share, this clone is medium-sized (0.01 to 0.1%). V usage is TRBV20-1 and J usage is TRBJ1-1, with 8 positions matching TRBD1. V gave up 6 bases and J gave up 8 bases; unmatched junction bases: 8. The germline gives CDR1 DFQATT, CDR2 SNEGSKA (reference sequence). The CDR3 runs to 12 residues. CDR3 loop: CSAPDRAREAFF. The CDR3 nucleotides are TGCAGTGCCCCGGACAGGGCCCGAGAAGCTTTCTTT.

This clone has just a few counts. The V call is TRBV12-3 or TRBV12-4, the J call TRBJ2-3; 7 bases map to TRBD2. The CDR3 runs 15 residues. V was clipped by 7 bases and J by 1 base; unmatched bases: 8. The CDR3 loop is CASNKRAGGTDTQYF. In nucleotides, the CDR3 is TGTGCCAGCAACAAAAGGGCGGGAGGCACAGATACGCAGTATTTT.

This clone has at least ten counts. This chain links TRBV18 with TRBJ1-2, with TRBD1 matching 9 bases. The V gene's germline CDR1 is KGHSH and CDR2 LQKENI. The CDR3 is 14 amino acids. The V segment lost 4 bases and the J segment 6 bases; nucleotides outside the gene matches: 6. CDR3 protein: CASSQARTGDGYTF. CDR3 nucleotide sequence: TGTGCCAGCTCACAGGCGAGGACAGGGGATGGCTACACCTTC.

The genes are TRBV5-1 and TRBJ2-7, with TRBD1 as a possible D gene (7 bases). Looked up from germline, CDR1 is SGHRS and CDR2 is YFSETQ. This CDR3 comprises 14 residues. Trimming left V 4 bases short and J 6 bases short, with 17 bases between. The CDR3 DNA is TGCGCCAGCAGCCGAGGGGGGACAGATCCCGAGCAGTACTTC. Amino acids: CASSRGGTDPEQYF.